This entry lists 26 T cell receptor beta chains sequenced from one sample in a study of blood T cells in healthy people across ages. The use of a sample-barcoded 5' primer and a J-beta primer mix characterized a second PCR of roughly 6 to 12 cycles. TCRdb independently ran MiXCR on the 5' RACE reads; one entry per CDR3 protein. The sample records approximately 820,000 distinct CDR3 sequences, around two fifths being singletons. Sequencing used blood. These receptors originate from a man between 60 and 75 years old in good health.

The chain employs TRBV4-1 and TRBJ2-7; 8 bases align to TRBD1. The J call may be incorrect, as the DNA end agrees better with TRBJ2-5. CDR3 length: 15 residues. Germline V gene data show CDR1 as MGHRA and CDR2 as YSYEKL. CDR3 sequence reads: CASSHPDREKETQYF. For the CDR3, the DNA is TGCGCCAGCAGCCATCCGGACAGGGAGAAAGAGACCCAGTACTTC.

The chain joins TRBV6-1 to TRBJ1-2, with a weak D call TRBD1 (5 bases). Deletions cut 6 bases from V and 2 bases from J, with 16 bases between. This CDR3 region has 15 residues. Germline assignment: CDR1 MNHNS and CDR2 SASEGT. The CDR3 here is CASRLIQGSNYGYTF. CDR3 nucleotides: TGTGCCAGCAGACTCATTCAGGGATCCAACTATGGCTACACCTTC.

The rearrangement uses TRBV28 and TRBJ1-1; possibly TRBD1 for D (6 bases). The CDR3 sequence is 15 residues long. Germline V gives CDR1 MDHEN, CDR2 SYDVKM. Trimming shortened V by 5 bases and J by 5 bases, and 18 bases separated the two germline ends. The CDR3 sequence is CASSTEQGAWTEAFF. The DNA for the CDR3 is TGTGCCAGCAGTACCGAACAGGGAGCGTGGACTGAAGCTTTCTTT.

The J gene is TRBJ2-2, the V gene TRBV2, with 9 bases fitting TRBD1. The V gene end was trimmed by 7 bases and the J gene end by 1 base; junction bases not matched to a gene: 4. In germline, CDR1 is SNHLY, CDR2 FYNNEI. This CDR3 contains 15 residues. The CDR3: CASNRDRVNTGELFF. Here the CDR3 DNA reads TGTGCCAGCAACCGGGACAGGGTGAACACCGGGGAGCTGTTTTTT.

The chain has TRBV20-1 and TRBJ1-6; D is ambiguous. With 7 bases removed from V and 0 bases from J, the gap between germline ends came to 13 bases. This CDR3 comprises 15 residues. CDR1 and CDR2 from the germline V gene are DFQATT and SNEGSKA (reference sequence). CDR3 DNA: TGCAGTGTTAGGACGAGGAGCTCCTATAATTCACCCCTCCACTTT. It specifies CSVRTRSSYNSPLHF.

The chain combines TRBV2 with TRBJ2-7; D unclear. The CDR3 length is 12 residues. Looked up from germline, CDR1 is SNHLY and CDR2 is FYNNEI. V dropped 6 bases and J dropped 1 base, with 7 bases sitting between them. CDR3 coding DNA: TGTGCCAGCAGGCCTTTATCCTACGAGCAGTACTTC. Its translation is CASRPLSYEQYF.

This chain uses TRBV5-1 with TRBJ2-5; 8 bases align to TRBD2. CDR1 and CDR2 from the germline V gene are SGHRS and YFSETQ. The CDR3 consists of 16 residues. The V gene end was trimmed by 2 bases and the J gene end by 2 bases; junction bases not matched to a gene: 8. This chain's CDR3 is CASSFGSVAGQETQYF. As DNA, the CDR3 is TGCGCCAGCAGCTTCGGATCTGTAGCGGGGCAAGAGACCCAGTACTTC.

This clonotype was found many times. The rearrangement links TRBV7-2 to TRBJ2-1, with TRBD1 matching over 10 bases. The CDR3 contains 13 residues. V was clipped by 4 bases and J by 9 bases; unmatched bases: 3. Looked up from germline, CDR1 is SGHTA and CDR2 is FQGNSA. The CDR3 DNA reads as TGTGCCAGCAGCTCGGACAGGGGGGGTGAGCAGTTCTTC. This translates into CASSSDRGGEQFF.

The chain is built from TRBV7-2 and TRBJ2-5; D remains unclear. The CDR3 consists of 14 residues. The V and J ends lost 3 bases and 5 bases respectively, with 13 bases between them. Looked up from germline, CDR1 is SGHTA and CDR2 is FQGNSA. As DNA, the CDR3 is TGTGCCAGCAGCTTCGGATTAGCATGGGAGACCCAGTACTTC. The encoded protein is CASSFGLAWETQYF.

This chain joins TRBV5-4 and TRBJ2-7, with a tentative D call TRBD2 (6 bases). The germline V and J ends were trimmed by 1 base and 2 bases, with 16 bases remaining between them. CDR3 length: 16 amino acids. CDR1 and CDR2 from the germline V gene are SGHNT and YYREEE (reference sequence). The chain's CDR3 is CASSLPAGGRTYEQYF. The CDR3 DNA is TGTGCCAGCAGCTTGCCCGCCGGGGGACGGACCTACGAGCAGTACTTC.

This clonotype was observed a few times. The CDR3 reads CSAREGASNQPQHF. The CDR3 DNA reads TGCAGTGCTAGAGAGGGGGCTAGCAATCAGCCCCAGCATTTT. The V gene is TRBV20-1, the J gene TRBJ1-5; maybe TRBD1 (6 bases). V shed 0 bases and J shed 0 bases, with 6 bases lying between them. Germline lookup yields CDR1 DFQATT and CDR2 SNEGSKA (reference sequence). CDR3 length: 14 amino acids.

The chain couples TRBV3-1 to TRBJ1-6; unclear D gene. CDR3 length: 17 residues. CDR1 and CDR2 (germline): LGHDT, YNNKEL (reference sequence). V lost 0 bases to trimming and J lost 0 bases, with 9 bases between them. This chain's CDR3 is CASSQEPGSSYNSPLHF. The CDR3 nucleotides are TGTGCCAGCAGCCAAGAACCAGGAAGCTCCTATAATTCACCCCTCCACTTT.

This clonotype has a single count. The chain employs TRBV4-3 and TRBJ1-6; D uncertain. Germline V gene data show CDR1 as LGHNA and CDR2 as YSLEER. The CDR3 runs to 16 residues. Between the trimmed V and J ends, which lost 1 base and 9 bases, there was a span of 16 bases. This CDR3 reads CASSQGSGGLSSPLHF. The CDR3 region has the DNA TGCGCCAGCAGCCAAGGGTCAGGAGGGCTCAGTTCACCCCTCCACTTT.

This clonotype was detected a few times. The chain carries TRBV10-2 and TRBJ1-2, with 9 nucleotides matching TRBD1. Trimming removed 3 bases from V and 2 bases from J; junction bases left unmatched: 13. Germline V CDR1 and CDR2: WSHSY, SAAADI. This CDR3 is built from 18 residues. CDR3 in amino acids: CASSDIATRQGGNYGYTF. The CDR3 DNA is TGCGCCAGCAGTGATATCGCTACCCGACAGGGGGGGAACTATGGCTACACCTTC.

This clonotype occurred a few times. The chain joins TRBV12-3 or TRBV12-4 to TRBJ1-1; no reliable D call. The CDR3 runs 13 residues. Trimming shortened V by 3 bases and J by 5 bases, and 10 bases separated the two germline ends. The CDR3 DNA sequence: TGTGCCAGCAGTTTCGGGCTGCGGACTGAAGCTTTCTTT. Translated: CASSFGLRTEAFF.

The rearrangement links TRBV18 to TRBJ2-5; the match to TRBD1 covers 8 bases. The CDR3 has 15 amino acids. Germline values: CDR1 KGHSH, CDR2 LQKENI. V gave up 1 base and J gave up 5 bases; unmatched junction bases: 6. CDR3 bases: TGTGCCAGCTCACCACTGGTCGGACAGGGCGAGACCCAGTACTTC. Translating it yields CASSPLVGQGETQYF.

The chain links TRBV6-2 or TRBV6-3 to TRBJ1-1; no clear D gene. From germline, CDR1 is MNHEY and CDR2 SVGEGT. The CDR3 contains 13 residues. Trimming cost V 4 bases and J 5 bases, with 11 bases left between them. CDR3: CASSSFVQTEAFF. DNA for the CDR3: TGTGCCAGCAGTTCTTTCGTCCAGACTGAAGCTTTCTTT.

The rearrangement joins TRBV20-1 to TRBJ2-3; D may be TRBD2 (5 bases). The CDR3 has 12 amino acids. The germline V gene encodes CDR1 DFQATT and CDR2 SNEGSKA (reference sequence). V gave up 6 bases and J gave up 2 bases, with 9 bases separating them. The CDR3 coding sequence is TGCAGTGCCCTCGGGGACACAGATACGCAGTATTTT. Translated: CSALGDTDTQYF.

This clonotype showed up just a few times. This chain joins TRBV24-1 and TRBJ2-3; 9 bases line up with TRBD1. Germline CDR1 KGHDR, CDR2 SFDVKD. The CDR3 runs to 17 residues. V dropped 3 bases and J dropped 2; count of bases not matched to a gene: 8. The CDR3: CATSDPPGQGPTDTQYF. The CDR3 nucleotides read TGTGCCACCAGTGATCCACCGGGACAGGGCCCCACAGATACGCAGTATTTT.

This clonotype has just one count. The CDR3 loop is CASNPVGGFTEAFF. The CDR3, as DNA: TGTGCCAGCAACCCCGTTGGGGGGTTTACTGAAGCTTTCTTT. The chain uses TRBV7-2 and TRBJ1-1; D possibly corresponds to TRBD1 (5 bases). The CDR3 sequence is 14 residues long. V lost 7 bases to trimming and J lost 5 bases, with 17 bases between them. The germline gives CDR1 SGHTA, CDR2 FQGNSA.

In its sample, this clonotype was seen once. This chain connects TRBV5-8 to TRBJ2-7; D gene unclear. The CDR3 loop spans 10 amino acids. Trimming cost V 2 bases and J 12 bases, with 9 bases left between them. Germline V CDR1 and CDR2: SGHTS, YDEGEE. DNA for the CDR3: TGTGCCAGCAGCTTTTGGCTTGGGTACTTC. This codes for CASSFWLGYF.

The sample holds many counts of this clonotype. V is TRBV7-2 and J is TRBJ2-5; tentatively, D is TRBD1 (5 bases). Germline V gene sequence: CDR1 SGHTA, CDR2 FQGNSA. Deletions cut 1 base from V and 1 base from J, with 7 bases between. The CDR3 spans 14 residues. CDR3 sequence (DNA): TGTGCCAGCAGCTTAGTAACAGGCCAAGAGACCCAGTACTTC. The encoded protein is CASSLVTGQETQYF.

In the case of this clonotype: A read error is possible here, since a much larger clone lies one base away. The chain uses TRBV4-1 and TRBJ1-4; the match to TRBD1 covers 9 bases. Germline CDR1 is MGHRA and CDR2 is YSYEKL. Trimming took 4 bases from V and 1 from J; bases not matched to a gene: 4. The CDR3 covers 16 residues. This CDR3 reads CASSPGQGVTNEKLFF. DNA for the CDR3: TGCGCCAGCAGCCCGGGACAGGGTGTAACTAATGAAAAACTGTTTTTT.

The chain recombines TRBV5-1 with TRBJ2-6; D unresolved. Germline lookup yields CDR1 SGHRS and CDR2 YFSETQ. This CDR3 contains 18 residues. V was trimmed by 1 base and J by 4 bases, leaving 18 bases between them. The CDR3 protein is CASSLRSRSGWGANVLTF. CDR3 in DNA: TGCGCCAGCAGCTTGCGTTCCAGATCTGGCTGGGGGGCCAACGTCCTGACTTTC.

This clonotype was counted a few times. The chain employs TRBV11-2 and TRBJ2-7; D could derive from TRBD1 or TRBD2 (5 bases each). The V gene lost 3 bases and the J gene lost 4 bases, with 22 bases spanning the gap. CDR3 length: 17 residues. Germline values: CDR1 SGHAT, CDR2 FQNNGV. CDR3: CASSFTGEGFLGYEQYF. The CDR3 DNA is TGTGCCAGCAGCTTTACAGGAGAGGGCTTCCTGGGGTACGAGCAGTACTTC.

This clonotype was seen a few times. This chain connects TRBV20-1 to TRBJ2-3; TRBD2 aligns across 7 bases. V lost 5 bases, J lost 1 base, and 6 bases stayed unmatched. There are 14 residues in the CDR3. Germline V lookup: CDR1 DFQATT, CDR2 SNEGSKA (reference sequence). CDR3 in DNA: TGCAGTGCTGGGCCTAGCGGAGGCACAGATACGCAGTATTTT. It specifies CSAGPSGGTDTQYF.